The subject of this entry is one TCR beta chain. The data originate from a study of blood T cell repertoires in COVID-19. The overall study: Donors in the United States, Italy and Spain gave samples during acute or convalescent COVID-19.

In the original workflow: Amplified reference gene primers provided the basis for estimating nucleated cell counts. Only in-frame clones appear in the TCRdb table, and some are missing; sequencing was by immunoSEQ multiplex PCR. That table supplies the V and J calls and clone size; D and trimming were determined from the DNA. The table has tens of thousands of clones, approximately 85% seen once. Germline CDR1 reads MNHEY; CDR2 reads SMNVEV (reference sequence). Trimming removed 4 bases at V and 2 bases at J, with 11 bases between. The CDR3 has 14 amino acids. The TCR sequence derives from a man in his sixties with active or convalescent COVID-19. This chain joins TRBV27 and TRBJ1-1; D may be TRBD1 (6 bases). The specimen sequenced was peripheral blood. The CDR3 region is CASSSPDRNTEAFF. The CDR3, as DNA: TGTGCCAGCAGTTCTCCGGACAGAAACACTGAAGCTTTCTTT.